This T cell receptor (beta chain) is drawn from a study of beta chain features in type 1 diabetes. This clone was seen a few times. No antigen is known for it. What was sequenced were expressed TCRB transcripts, since all of the isolated RNA had been reverse transcribed. The assay was immunoSEQ multiplex PCR, and TCRdb's table has in-frame clones only and misses some. The top ten clones hold around 0.096% of a sample with approximately 170,000 clones, roughly 59% of them seen once. Study-level findings and limits: TCRB CDR3s were moderately but significantly shorter in Type 1 diabetes patients in all four CD4+ subsets. A closer apparent resemblance between naive, central memory and Treg TCRB repertoires was seen in patients than in healthy donors. VDJ junctions in type 1 diabetes patients carried more deletions and fewer insertions.

The V gene's germline CDR1 is SGDLS and CDR2 YYNGEE. The CDR3 runs 14 residues. V lost 2 bases and J 9 bases, leaving 17 bases between the germline ends. This TCR came from a man in his thirties or forties with type 1 diabetes. The material sequenced was naive CD4+ T cells from blood. The rearrangement uses TRBV9 and TRBJ2-5, with D perhaps TRBD1 (6 bases). This chain's CDR3 is CASSVEDSRRAQYF. CDR3 in DNA: TGTGCCAGCAGCGTTGAGGACAGCCGTAGAGCCCAGTACTTC. Based on the CDR3 plus reference TRBV9 and TRBJ2-5, the full variable domain is DSGVTQTPKHLITATGQRVTLRCSPRSGDLSVYWYQQSLDQGLQFLIQYYNGEERAKGNILERFSAQQFPDLHSELNLSSLELGDSALYFCASSVEDSRRAQYFGPGTRLLVL.